The rows below give T cell receptor beta chains drawn from one sample of a study of blood T cell repertoires in COVID-19. Sequencing used immunoSEQ multiplex PCR; TCRdb keeps in-frame clones, though not all of them. The repertoire consists of more than 200,000 clones, with around 88% occurring once and the leading ten covering approximately 4.2%. Sample: PBMCs or T cells enriched from blood (not recorded which). The source of these receptors is a woman aged 25 to 39 who had recovered from COVID-19. CDR3s include the opening cysteine and the closing phenylalanine or tryptophan. A D gene is named only where the DNA matches it firmly. Some rows mark clone size as missing; the rest say once, few, many or name a class of expanded clone.

D: -
V: TRBV6-5
J: TRBJ2-5
size: -
CDR3: CASSQTYEETQYF
DNA: TGTGCCAGCAGCCAAACTTATGAGGAGACCCAGTACTTC

D: -
V: TRBV18
J: TRBJ2-7
size: -
CDR3: CASSPDMSYEQYF
DNA: TGTGCCAGCTCACCGGACATGTCCTACGAGCAGTACTTC

D: TRBD1
V: TRBV7-9
J: TRBJ1-6
size: -
CDR3: CASSPHSRGTGDSPLHF
DNA: TGTGCCAGCAGCCCTCACTCCCGGGGGACAGGGGATTCACCCCTCCACTTT

D: TRBD1
V: TRBV2
J: TRBJ1-2
size: few
CDR3: CASSRSGQYWGYTF
DNA: TGTGCCAGCAGTCGCTCGGGACAGTATTGGGGCTACACCTTC

D: -
V: TRBV24-1
J: TRBJ2-3
size: -
CDR3: CATSDATSDTQYF
DNA: TGTGCCACCAGTGATGCAACTAGCGATACGCAGTATTTT

D: TRBD2
V: TRBV27
J: TRBJ2-2
size: -
CDR3: CASWPLAGDRTGELFF
DNA: TGTGCCAGCTGGCCCTTAGCGGGAGATAGGACCGGGGAGCTGTTTTTT

D: -
V: TRBV30
J: TRBJ2-7
size: -
CDR3: CAWSSAREQYF
DNA: TGTGCCTGGAGCTCCGCCAGGGAGCAGTACTTC

D: TRBD2
V: TRBV30
J: TRBJ2-6
size: -
CDR3: CAWGAGAGANVLTF
DNA: TGTGCCTGGGGGGCGGGGGCTGGGGCCAACGTCCTGACTTTC

D: -
V: TRBV28
J: TRBJ1-2
size: -
CDR3: CASTSGGRSYGYTF
DNA: TGTGCCAGCACCAGCGGGGGGCGCTCCTATGGCTACACCTTC

D: TRBD1
V: TRBV28
J: TRBJ1-3
size: -
CDR3: CASSGGQRGNTIYF
DNA: TGTGCCAGCAGTGGGGGACAGAGGGGAAACACCATATATTTT

D: -
V: TRBV30
J: TRBJ2-7
size: few
CDR3: CAWSVMGSWEPYEQYF
DNA: TGTGCCTGGAGTGTAATGGGATCCTGGGAGCCCTACGAGCAGTACTTC

D: -
V: TRBV6-5
J: TRBJ1-5
size: -
CDR3: CASKRERDQPQHF
DNA: TGTGCCAGCAAGAGGGAACGGGATCAGCCCCAGCATTTT

D: -
V: TRBV12-3/TRBV12-4
J: TRBJ2-1
size: -
CDR3: CASSLVHEQFF
DNA: TGTGCCAGCAGCCTCGTCCATGAGCAGTTCTTC

D: -
V: TRBV27
J: TRBJ2-7
size: -
CDR3: CASSFSQGVGEQYF
DNA: TGTGCCAGCAGTTTTTCACAGGGAGTAGGCGAGCAGTACTTC

D: TRBD1
V: TRBV10-3
J: TRBJ1-5
size: few
CDR3: CASAKTGTGNQPQHF
DNA: TGTGCCAGCGCTAAGACCGGGACAGGGAATCAGCCCCAGCATTTT

D: TRBD1
V: TRBV7-2
J: TRBJ1-6
size: -
CDR3: CASGTDREISPLHF
DNA: TGTGCCAGCGGTACAGACAGGGAGATCTCACCCCTCCACTTT

D: TRBD1
V: TRBV19
J: TRBJ2-7
size: -
CDR3: CASSGTAPYEQYF
DNA: TGTGCCAGTAGTGGGACAGCTCCCTACGAGCAGTACTTC

D: -
V: TRBV6-2/TRBV6-3
J: TRBJ2-7
size: medium-sized
CDR3: CASSYSGGSYEQYF
DNA: TGTGCCAGCAGTTACTCAGGGGGCTCCTACGAGCAGTACTTC

D: -
V: TRBV5-5
J: TRBJ2-7
size: once
CDR3: CASSLVSGHFLTIEQYF
DNA: TGTGCCAGCAGCTTGGTGTCGGGACACTTTTTAACTATCGAGCAGTACTTC

D: TRBD2
V: TRBV18
J: TRBJ2-7
size: -
CDR3: CASSPGAGASYEQYF
DNA: TGTGCCAGCTCACCGGGAGCGGGAGCCAGCTACGAGCAGTACTTC

D: TRBD1
V: TRBV11-2
J: TRBJ1-2
size: -
CDR3: CASSLLTGTGNYGYTF
DNA: TGTGCCAGCAGCTTATTGACCGGGACAGGGAACTATGGCTACACCTTC

D: -
V: TRBV18
J: TRBJ1-6
size: -
CDR3: CASDPSGQINSPLHF
DNA: TGTGCCAGCGACCCATCGGGACAAATAAATTCACCCCTCCACTTT

D: TRBD2
V: TRBV12-3/TRBV12-4
J: TRBJ2-3
size: once
CDR3: CASSLELAATQYF
DNA: TGTGCCAGCAGTTTAGAACTAGCGGCTACGCAGTATTTT

D: -
V: TRBV30
J: TRBJ1-2
size: -
CDR3: CAWRAGADYGYTF
DNA: TGTGCCTGGAGGGCAGGGGCAGACTATGGCTACACCTTC

D: -
V: TRBV28
J: TRBJ1-2
size: -
CDR3: CASQGITETLSGYTF
DNA: TGTGCCAGTCAGGGAATCACCGAAACATTGAGTGGCTACACCTTC

D: TRBD1
V: TRBV30
J: TRBJ1-4
size: -
CDR3: CAWSKSGGEKLFF
DNA: TGTGCCTGGAGCAAATCAGGGGGAGAAAAACTGTTTTTT

D: -
V: TRBV28
J: TRBJ1-5
size: -
CDR3: CASSPRGIHQPQHF
DNA: TGTGCCAGCAGTCCACGGGGGATCCATCAGCCCCAGCATTTT

D: TRBD1
V: TRBV5-4
J: TRBJ2-7
size: -
CDR3: CASSLAGTGAYEQYF
DNA: TGTGCCAGCAGCTTGGCCGGGACAGGGGCCTACGAGCAGTACTTC

D: -
V: TRBV7-9
J: TRBJ1-6
size: -
CDR3: CASSLATFKGNSPLHF
DNA: TGTGCCAGCAGCTTAGCGACTTTCAAGGGGAATTCACCCCTCCACTTT

D: TRBD1
V: TRBV7-9
J: TRBJ2-2
size: -
CDR3: CASSLRKTGASDTGELFF
DNA: TGTGCCAGCAGCTTGAGGAAGACAGGGGCCTCGGACACCGGGGAGCTGTTTTTT

D: -
V: TRBV19
J: TRBJ2-2
size: -
CDR3: CASSIARLNTGELFF
DNA: TGTGCCAGTAGTATAGCCCGACTTAACACCGGGGAGCTGTTTTTT

D: -
V: TRBV29-1
J: TRBJ1-1
size: once
CDR3: CSARTNTEAFF
DNA: TGCAGCGCTCGCACTAACACTGAAGCTTTCTTT

D: TRBD2
V: TRBV30
J: TRBJ2-5
size: -
CDR3: CAPMTERRLAGEETQYF
DNA: TGTGCCCCTATGACTGAACGCAGACTAGCGGGAGAAGAGACCCAGTACTTC

D: -
V: TRBV7-8
J: TRBJ1-1
size: -
CDR3: CASSYSVPNLNTEAFF
DNA: TGTGCCAGCAGCTACTCTGTTCCCAATTTGAACACTGAAGCTTTCTTT

D: -
V: TRBV18
J: TRBJ1-2
size: -
CDR3: CASSGLDGYTF
DNA: TGTGCCAGCTCAGGACTGGACGGCTACACCTTC

D: -
V: TRBV18
J: TRBJ1-5
size: -
CDR3: CASSPTGSGQPQHF
DNA: TGTGCCAGCTCCCCCACAGGGTCAGGGCAGCCCCAGCATTTT